Reported below is one TCR beta chain. The data derive from a study of shared T cell receptors in the human thymus. After removal of 4 bases from V and 8 bases from J, the junction contained 5 bases not matched to a gene. The length of the CDR3 is 13 residues. From germline, CDR1 is MRHNA and CDR2 SNTAGT. The table came from immunoSEQ multiplex PCR; TCRdb's copy has only in-frame clones and leaves some out. Here the sample spans hundreds of thousands of clones, 95% being singletons. This clonotype was sampled from a human donor. The sample consisted of thymocytes. The chain employs TRBV6-4 and TRBJ2-1; 7 bases align to TRBD2. As DNA, the CDR3 is TGTGCCAGCAGTGCCCTGGGAGGGGATGAGCAGTTCTTC. This codes for CASSALGGDEQFF.